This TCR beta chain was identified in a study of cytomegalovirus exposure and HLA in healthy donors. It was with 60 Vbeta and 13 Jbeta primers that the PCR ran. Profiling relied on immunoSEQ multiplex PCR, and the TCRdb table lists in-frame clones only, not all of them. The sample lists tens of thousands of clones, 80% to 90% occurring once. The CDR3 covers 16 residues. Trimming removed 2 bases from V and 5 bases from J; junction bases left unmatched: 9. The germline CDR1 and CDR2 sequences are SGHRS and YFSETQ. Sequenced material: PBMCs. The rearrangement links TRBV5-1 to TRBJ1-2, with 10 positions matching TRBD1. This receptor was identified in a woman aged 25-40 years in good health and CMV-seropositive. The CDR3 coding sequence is TGCGCCAGCAGCTTAGGGTTAGGGGACAGGGGTTATGGCTACACCTTC. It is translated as CASSLGLGDRGYGYTF.